A single sample is the source of the 23 T cell receptor beta chains below, sequenced in a study of regulatory T cells in long-lasting Graves disease. Building the TCR beta libraries relied on iRepertoire HTBI primers, and CDR3 regions underwent Arm-PCR. TCRdb fed the multiplex PCR reads into MiXCR, producing one record per CDR3 protein. The repertoire holds roughly 520,000 distinct CDR3 sequences, with 12% as singletons. As to time point: newly diagnosed GD, antithyroid drugs for less than 3 months. Construction of the TCR library relied on RNA isolated from PBMCs. This same sample was also part of a study on T cells in Graves' hyperthyroidism and ophthalmopathy.

This specimen consisted of peripheral blood mononuclear cells (PBMCs), obtained at new diagnosis, from a patient treated with antithyroid drugs. The receptors here all came from a woman younger than 45 with Graves disease.

Many counts were recorded for this clonotype. V usage is TRBV2 and J usage is TRBJ1-1, with D hard to call. Trimming removed 3 bases from V and 5 bases from J, with 13 bases in between. The germline CDR1 and CDR2 sequences are SNHLY and FYNNEI. This CDR3 spans 14 amino acids. DNA of the CDR3: TGTGCCAGCAGTGACGGTTTCGGGGATACTGAAGCTTTCTTT. Its translation: CASSDGFGDTEAFF. The whole variable domain, remainder taken from reference TRBV2 and TRBJ1-1, is EPEVTQTPSHQVTQMGQEVILRCVPISNHLYFYWYRQILGQKVEFLVSFYNNEISEKSEIFDDQFSVERPDGSNFTLKIRSTKLEDSAMYFCASSDGFGDTEAFFGQGTRLTVV.

J is TRBJ2-2 and V is TRBV5-6; D not certain. The CDR3 contains 14 residues. Germline V gene sequence: CDR1 SGHDT, CDR2 YYEEEE. The V gene lost 4 bases and the J gene lost 3 bases, with 10 bases spanning the gap. CDR3 DNA sequence: TGTGCCAGCAGCACGAGACTTTACACCGGGGAGCTGTTTTTT. Translation gives CASSTRLYTGELFF. Complete variable domain (other parts from reference TRBV5-6 and TRBJ2-2): DAGVTQSPTHLIKTRGQQVTLRCSPKSGHDTVSWYQQALGQGPQFIFQYYEEEERQRGNFPDRFSGHQFPNYSSELNVNALLLGDSALYLCASSTRLYTGELFFGEGSRLTVL.

Ten or more counts support this clonotype. This chain links TRBV2 with TRBJ2-3, with 12 bases that match TRBD2. The CDR3 has 15 residues. Germline V gene sequence: CDR1 SNHLY, CDR2 FYNNEI. V lost 2 bases, J lost 12 bases, and 9 bases stayed unmatched. The CDR3 DNA follows: TGTGCCAGCAGTGAACTAGCGGGAGGGGTGGGTGGCCAGTATTTT. This translates into CASSELAGGVGGQYF.

V and J are TRBV11-3 and TRBJ2-1; D not certain. The germline CDR1 and CDR2 sequences are SGHNT and YENEEA. The CDR3 length is 15 residues. Trimming stripped 5 bases from V and 0 bases from J, with 11 bases between. The CDR3 nucleotides are TGTGCCAGCAGCCCTTATAGGGCCTCCTACAATGAGCAGTTCTTC. Its translation is CASSPYRASYNEQFF.

This clonotype was detected a few times. The chain's CDR3 is CATSDSRLAGGNEQFF. CDR3 in DNA: TGTGCCACCAGTGATTCTAGACTAGCGGGAGGCAATGAGCAGTTCTTC. The V gene is TRBV24-1, the J gene TRBJ2-5; 13 nucleotides line up with TRBD2. The better agreement between TRBJ2-1 and the DNA end casts doubt on the J call. Per germline, CDR1 KGHDR and CDR2 SFDVKD. The CDR3 has 16 residues.

This clonotype was seen a handful of times. This likely comes from a read error, as the CDR3 has no conserved phenylalanine or tryptophan at its end. V and J are TRBV6-2 or TRBV6-3 and TRBJ1-5, with D unclear. With 4 bases removed from V and 4 bases from J, the gap between germline ends came to 11 bases. This CDR3 is built from 14 residues. The germline V gene has CDR1 MNHEY and CDR2 SVGEGT. CDR3 sequence: CASSFGSGNQPQHL. DNA for the CDR3: TGTGCCAGCAGTTTTGGAAGCGGTAATCAGCCCCAGCATCTT.

Of note for this clonotype: A much larger clone sits a single nucleotide away, making a read error possible. The CDR3 DNA follows: TGTGCCAGCAGCTTAATGGTAGGGGCCTACGATGAGCAGTTCTTC. It translates to CASSLMVGAYDEQFF. The J gene is TRBJ2-1, the V gene TRBV5-4; TRBD1 might be the D (5 bases). CDR1 and CDR2 (germline): SGHNT, YYREEE (reference sequence). The CDR3 sequence is 15 residues long.

Regarding this clonotype: Being one base from a much bigger clone, this may be a read error. This chain joins TRBV28 and TRBJ2-5, with 8 bases lining up with TRBD1. Per germline, CDR1 MDHEN and CDR2 SYDVKM. The CDR3 consists of 15 residues. V lost 2 bases to trimming and J lost 7 bases; unmatched junction nucleotides: 9. The chain's CDR3 is CASSLPGQELGTQYF. DNA for the CDR3: TGTGCCAGCAGTTTACCGGGACAGGAGCTAGGGACCCAGTACTTC.

This clonotype was counted at least ten times. V is TRBV7-2 and J is TRBJ2-7; TRBD2 is a possible D gene (6 bases). From germline, CDR1 is SGHTA and CDR2 FQGNSA. CDR3 size: 17 residues. Trimming took 1 base from V and 2 from J, leaving 18 bases between them. Here the CDR3 DNA reads TGTGCCAGCAGCTTAGTGGATGGTTCTAGCGAGGCCTACGAGCAGTACTTC. Its protein is CASSLVDGSSEAYEQYF.

The chain links TRBV4-3 to TRBJ2-1, with no clear D. Trimming left V 2 bases short and J 2 bases short, with 13 bases between. The CDR3 sequence is 16 residues long. Germline V gene sequence: CDR1 LGHNA, CDR2 YSLEER. The CDR3 region is CASSQPSGFAYNEQFF. DNA of the CDR3: TGCGCCAGCAGCCAACCTTCCGGTTTCGCCTACAATGAGCAGTTCTTC.

V gene TRBV12-3 or TRBV12-4 combines with J gene TRBJ1-4; D is ambiguous. With 1 base removed from V and 5 bases from J, the gap between germline ends came to 5 bases. This CDR3 is 13 amino acids long. CDR3 sequence: CASSLEGNEKLFF. CDR3 sequence (DNA): TGTGCCAGCAGTTTAGAAGGGAATGAAAAACTGTTTTTT.

This clonotype was seen a handful of times. This may come from a read error, since a much larger clone is one base off. The rearrangement links TRBV11-2 to TRBJ2-4; 7 nucleotides match TRBD2. CDR3 length: 13 residues. Germline lookup yields CDR1 SGHAT and CDR2 FQNNGV. Here the CDR3 reads CVSMGGIQITQYF. The CDR3, as DNA: TGTGTCAGCATGGGAGGGATCCAGATCACCCAGTACTTC.

This clonotype appeared many times. The chain employs TRBV30 and TRBJ1-6; the match to TRBD1 covers 7 bases. CDR3 length: 13 amino acids. Germline V CDR1 and CDR2: GTSNPN, SVGIG (reference sequence). The junction had 2 bases not matched to a gene; V was cut back by 2 bases and J by 7 bases. For the CDR3, the DNA is TGTGCCTGGAGTTCACAGGGGAATTCACCCCTCCACTTT. This translates into CAWSSQGNSPLHF.

This clonotype was detected ten times or more. In DNA form, the CDR3 reads TGTGCCAGCAGTGAAAACCCCTCTGAAGCTTTCTTT. Protein sequence: CASSENPSEAFF. V is TRBV6-2 or TRBV6-3 and J is TRBJ1-1; D gene uncertain. Germline CDR1 reads MNHEY; CDR2 reads SVGEGT. This CDR3 contains 12 residues. Trimming took 5 bases from V and 6 from J, leaving 10 bases between them.

The chain carries TRBV11-3 and TRBJ2-1, with 8 bases that match TRBD2. CDR1 is SGHNT and CDR2 is YENEEA in the germline V gene. J lost 8 bases, V lost 5 bases, and 8 bases had no gene match. The CDR3 covers 14 residues. CDR3 amino acids: CASSPAGALDEQFF. CDR3 coding DNA: TGTGCCAGCAGCCCAGCGGGAGCTTTGGATGAGCAGTTCTTC.

The chain joins TRBV9 to TRBJ2-7; 7 bases map to TRBD2. J was trimmed by 4 bases and V by 0 bases; bases with no gene match: 7. The CDR3 extends over 15 amino acids. Germline values: CDR1 SGDLS, CDR2 YYNGEE. The CDR3 nucleotides are TGTGCCAGCAGCGTAGAGGCGGGAGATTTGTACGAGCAGTACTTC. Its protein is CASSVEAGDLYEQYF.

V gene TRBV5-1 combines with J gene TRBJ2-1; no clear D. Per germline, CDR1 SGHRS and CDR2 YFSETQ. V was shortened by 0 bases and J by 5 bases, with 3 bases between the two germline ends. This CDR3 comprises 12 residues. The CDR3 spells CASSLEDNEQFF. The CDR3 DNA sequence: TGCGCCAGCAGCTTGGAGGACAATGAGCAGTTCTTC.

The chain recombines TRBV2 with TRBJ2-7; 8 nucleotides align to TRBD2. This CDR3 spans 14 amino acids. CDR1 and CDR2 from the germline V gene are SNHLY and FYNNEI. Unmatched junction bases numbered 3, after V lost 3 bases and J lost 2 bases. The CDR3 DNA sequence: TGTGCCAGCAGTGAGGGACTAGGGGCCTACGAGCAGTACTTC. This gives the protein CASSEGLGAYEQYF.

The V call is TRBV12-3 or TRBV12-4, the J call TRBJ1-1; no clear D gene. This CDR3 is built from 13 residues. The germline V and J ends were trimmed by 9 bases and 6 bases, with 17 bases remaining between them. CDR3 coding DNA: TGTGCCAGTACCCCGGCGGCGGAATCTGAAGCTTTCTTT. This gives the protein CASTPAAESEAFF.

This clonotype has a count of ten or more. The genes are TRBV25-1 and TRBJ1-6; D may be TRBD1 (6 bases). Germline loops: CDR1 MGHDK, CDR2 SYGVNS. Between the trimmed V and J ends, which lost 5 bases and 7 bases, there was a span of 15 bases. The CDR3 consists of 15 residues. Here the CDR3 DNA reads TGTGCCAGCAGTAGAACAGGGCAGGAGAATTCACCCCTCCACTTT. Encoded protein: CASSRTGQENSPLHF.

This clonotype was recorded at least ten times. J is TRBJ2-5 and V is TRBV7-2; TRBD1 is a possible D gene (7 bases). In germline, CDR1 is SGHTA, CDR2 FQGNSA. This CDR3 comprises 16 residues. Trimming removed 6 bases at V and 3 bases at J, with 20 bases between. Here the CDR3 reads CASSSTTLRGEETQYF. CDR3 coding DNA: TGTGCCAGCAGTTCCACTACGCTCAGGGGGGAAGAGACCCAGTACTTC.

As concerns this clonotype: With a far larger clone one base away, a read error is the likely cause. V is TRBV7-9 and J is TRBJ2-5; a weak D match, TRBD1 (6 bases). Germline lookup yields CDR1 SEHNR and CDR2 FQNEAQ (reference sequence). The CDR3 runs to 16 residues. Trimming shortened V by 6 bases and J by 3 bases, and 20 bases separated the two germline ends. This CDR3 is CASSLSSGAVKETQYF. CDR3 bases: TGTGCCAGCAGTCTCTCCTCAGGGGCGGTCAAAGAGACCCAGTACTTC.

There are many counts of this clonotype. The V call is TRBV2, the J call TRBJ1-2; a weak D match, TRBD1 (6 bases). Trimming stripped 7 bases from V and 8 bases from J, with 14 bases between. Germline lookup yields CDR1 SNHLY and CDR2 FYNNEI. This CDR3 is built from 12 residues. The CDR3, as DNA: TGTGCCAGCATCGGAGACAGGCGGGGCTACACCTTC. As protein: CASIGDRRGYTF.